This T cell receptor beta chain derives from a study of CD8+ T cells in alopecia areata. Across the whole study: The share of scalp area affected provided the severity score for treated patients.

Treatment noted: oral pan-JAK inhibitor, 5-10 mg twice daily. Isolated RNA was reverse transcribed into cDNA used as the sequencing template. The assay was immunoSEQ multiplex PCR, and TCRdb's table has in-frame clones only and misses some. The table lists under 200,000 clones, under 70% of them singletons. From germline, CDR1 is SGHDN and CDR2 FVKESK. This CDR3 is built from 15 residues. Trimming cost V 1 base and J 8 bases, with 12 bases left between them. The TCR was taken from a human donor with alopecia areata. The material sequenced was CD4+ T cells sorted from blood, taken at week 4, from a patient treated with tofacitinib. This chain connects TRBV14 to TRBJ1-6; the D gene is possibly TRBD1 (6 bases). In nucleotides, the CDR3 is TGTGCCAGCAGCCAAGTAGGGGGGTCTGATTCACCCCTCCACTTT. This translates into CASSQVGGSDSPLHF. Full variable domain (outside the CDR3, taken from reference TRBV14 and TRBJ1-6): EAGVTQFPSHSVIEKGQTVTLRCDPISGHDNLYWYRRVMGKEIKFLLHFVKESKQDESGMPNNRFLAERTGGTYSTLKVQPAELEDSGVYFCASSQVGGSDSPLHFGNGTRLTVT.